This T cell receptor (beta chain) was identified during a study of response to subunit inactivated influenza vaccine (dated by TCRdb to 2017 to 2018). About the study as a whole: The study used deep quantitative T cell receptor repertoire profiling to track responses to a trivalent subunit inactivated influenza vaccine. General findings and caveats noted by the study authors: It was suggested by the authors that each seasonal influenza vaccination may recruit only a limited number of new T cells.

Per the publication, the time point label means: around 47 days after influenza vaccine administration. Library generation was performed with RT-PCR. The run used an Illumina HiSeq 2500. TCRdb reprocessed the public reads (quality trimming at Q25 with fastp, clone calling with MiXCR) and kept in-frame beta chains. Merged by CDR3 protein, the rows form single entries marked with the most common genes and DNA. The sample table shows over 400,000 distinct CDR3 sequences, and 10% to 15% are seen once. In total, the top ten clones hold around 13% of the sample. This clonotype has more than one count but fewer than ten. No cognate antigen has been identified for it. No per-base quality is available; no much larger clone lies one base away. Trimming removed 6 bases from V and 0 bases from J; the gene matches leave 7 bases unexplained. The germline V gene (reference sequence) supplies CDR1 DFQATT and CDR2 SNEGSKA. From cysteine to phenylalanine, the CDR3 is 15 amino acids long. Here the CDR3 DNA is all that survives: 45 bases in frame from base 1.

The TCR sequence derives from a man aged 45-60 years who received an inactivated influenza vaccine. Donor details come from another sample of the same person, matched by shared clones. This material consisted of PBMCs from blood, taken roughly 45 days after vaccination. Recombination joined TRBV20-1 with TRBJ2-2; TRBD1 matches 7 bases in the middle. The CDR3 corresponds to CSATTGTPNTGELFF. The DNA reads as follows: TGCAGTGCAACGACAGGGACCCCGAACACCGGGGAGCTGTTTTTT.